This T cell receptor beta chain was captured by sequencing in a study of cytomegalovirus exposure and HLA in healthy donors. The study, taken as a whole, reports: An apparent linkage of common viral pathogens to several of the most significant clusters emerged in a later analysis. TCR beta V- and J-gene trimming, according to a later analysis, was linked to a missense DCLRE1C variant. Immune exposure data for these donors was limited to CMV serostatus. A reported reduction in N-insertions relative to the roughly 700-donor mean was seen in an Asian-associated ancestry cluster in a later analysis.

Looked up from germline, CDR1 is LNHDA and CDR2 is SQIVND (reference sequence). This CDR3 comprises 14 residues. V was pared by 1 base and J by 3 bases, with 10 bases between. Note on this clone: Its specificity is not known.

13 Jbeta primers and 60 Vbeta primers were used for the PCR. Here immunoSEQ multiplex PCR was the method, and the copy in TCRdb shows in-frame clones only, minus some. This repertoire shows about 170,000 clones, 80% to 85% found once; its top ten account for over 0.85%. The sequenced material came from PBMCs. The sequence derives from a girl aged 2 to 10 in good health and CMV-seropositive. The genes are TRBV19 and TRBJ2-7; perhaps TRBD2 as D (6 bases). The CDR3 loop is CASSIGGENYEQYF. The CDR3 bases are TGTGCCAGTAGTATAGGGGGGGAAAACTACGAGCAGTACTTC.